Reported below is one T cell receptor (beta chain). The record originates from a study of blood T cell repertoires in COVID-19. Some clones are missing from TCRdb's copy, which holds only in-frame ones; the method was immunoSEQ multiplex PCR. In the table there are just under 40,000 clones, roughly 85% of which are singletons. V dropped 1 base and J dropped 3 bases, with 2 bases sitting between them. Germline V lookup: CDR1 SGHNT, CDR2 YYREEE (reference sequence). The CDR3 sequence is 13 residues long. Specimen: peripheral blood. This rearrangement joins TRBV5-4 to TRBJ2-6; no definite D call. The origin of this receptor is a human donor in a cohort sampled during active COVID-19. For the CDR3, the DNA is TGTGCCAGCAGCTTGTATGGGGCCAACGTCCTGACTTTC. The encoded protein is CASSLYGANVLTF.